A single sample is the source of the 25 T cell receptor beta chains below, sequenced in a study of OX40 agonist ivuxolimab in advanced cancers. Repertoires were generated with immunoSEQ multiplex PCR, while TCRdb's copy carries only in-frame clones and drops some. The sample holds 100,000 to 150,000 clones, under 95% seen once. The sequences come from CD4+ or CD8+ T cells sorted from blood, collected in a trial of the OX40 agonist ivuxolimab. The source is an adult with an advanced solid tumor such as melanoma, head and neck, liver or kidney cancer.

This rearrangement joins TRBV6-5 to TRBJ2-7; D could derive from TRBD1 or TRBD2 (5 bases each). Trimming stripped 4 bases from V and 4 bases from J, with 17 bases between. CDR3 length: 15 residues. Germline CDR1 and CDR2: MNHEY and SVGAGI. The CDR3: CASSSPGTGIYEQYF. In DNA, the CDR3 is TGTGCCAGCAGTTCCCCCGGGACGGGAATTTACGAGCAGTACTTC.

The rearrangement uses TRBV5-1 and TRBJ2-3, with D possibly TRBD1 on 6 matching bases. Germline V gives CDR1 SGHRS, CDR2 YFSETQ. Trimming removed 4 bases from V and 0 bases from J, with 21 bases in between. The CDR3 totals 18 residues. The CDR3: CASSPDPLQGPSTDTQYF. In DNA, the CDR3 is TGCGCCAGCAGCCCAGACCCCCTTCAGGGGCCTAGCACAGATACGCAGTATTTT.

This sequence joins TRBV7-9 and TRBJ2-2; TRBD2 matches 14 bases. This CDR3 comprises 17 residues. The J segment lost 1 base and the V segment lost 6 bases, leaving 4 bases of the junction unmatched. The germline CDR1 and CDR2 sequences are SEHNR and FQNEAQ (reference sequence). The CDR3 coding sequence is TGTGCCAGCAGACCCGGGACTAGCGGGGGGAACACCGGGGAGCTGTTTTTT. This translates into CASRPGTSGGNTGELFF. Complete variable domain (other parts from reference TRBV7-9 and TRBJ2-2): DTGVSQNPRHKITKRGQNVTFRCDPISEHNRLYWYRQTLGQGPEFLTYFQNEAQLEKSRLLSDRFSAERPKGSFSTLEIQRTEQGDSAMYLCASRPGTSGGNTGELFFGEGSRLTVL.

This chain joins TRBV7-6 and TRBJ2-7; weak D call: TRBD1 (5 bases). V was shortened by 0 bases and J by 5 bases, with 17 bases between the two germline ends. The germline CDR1 and CDR2 sequences are SGHVS and FNYEAQ. This CDR3 spans 16 amino acids. The DNA of the CDR3 is TGTGCCAGCAGCTTAGCCCCGTCAGGGTCGAGCCACGAGCAGTACTTC. It codes for CASSLAPSGSSHEQYF.

The rearrangement joins TRBV2 to TRBJ1-1; D is ambiguous. This CDR3 spans 15 amino acids. Trimming stripped 0 bases from V and 4 bases from J, with 12 bases between. Germline-derived CDR1 and CDR2 are SNHLY and FYNNEI. The CDR3 DNA follows: TGTGCCAGCAGTGAAGCAGGCGTTTGGGGCACTGAAGCTTTCTTT. This encodes CASSEAGVWGTEAFF.

The chain is built from TRBV9 and TRBJ2-7; 8 bases fit TRBD2. V shed 3 bases, J shed 2 bases, and the junction held 4 bases outside the gene matches. Germline V CDR1 and CDR2: SGDLS, YYNGEE. There are 14 residues in the CDR3. The CDR3 region is CASSAQREPYEQYF. The CDR3 DNA is TGTGCCAGCAGCGCGCAGCGGGAGCCCTACGAGCAGTACTTC.

The rearrangement uses TRBV2 and TRBJ1-3; D not certain. Germline CDR1 is SNHLY and CDR2 is FYNNEI. This CDR3 comprises 11 residues. The V end lost 3 bases, the J end lost 3 bases, and 0 bases lay between the germline ends. In nucleotides, the CDR3 is TGTGCCAGCAGTGATGGAAACACCATATATTTT. Protein sequence: CASSDGNTIYF.

This chain uses TRBV9 with TRBJ2-3; D unclear. Germline lookup yields CDR1 SGDLS and CDR2 YYNGEE. CDR3 length equals 15 residues. Trimming took off 0 bases at V and 0 bases at J, with 8 bases between the two ends. This chain's CDR3 is CASSVGTRSTDTQYF. The CDR3 DNA reads as TGTGCCAGCAGCGTAGGGACCAGAAGCACAGATACGCAGTATTTT.

The rearrangement links TRBV14 to TRBJ2-3; 11 nucleotides agree with TRBD2. Trimming cost V 0 bases and J 7 bases; bases outside gene matches: 9. CDR1 and CDR2 from the germline V gene are SGHDN and FVKESK. This CDR3 is 17 amino acids long. CDR3 amino acids: CASSQDIRLAGLYTQYF. CDR3 sequence (DNA): TGTGCCAGCAGCCAAGACATTAGACTAGCGGGATTGTATACGCAGTATTTT.

V gene TRBV30 combines with J gene TRBJ1-2, with D perhaps TRBD1 (6 bases). Trimming removed 4 bases from V and 13 bases from J, with 16 bases in between. The V gene's germline CDR1 is GTSNPN and CDR2 SVGIG (reference sequence). The CDR3 runs 11 residues. The DNA of the CDR3 is TGTGCCTGGATGCTCGGGGGCCGCGGCACCTTC. Translation: CAWMLGGRGTF.

CDR3 region: CASSPGRARPYGYTF. The CDR3 DNA is TGTGCCAGCAGCCCGGGCAGGGCGCGACCTTATGGCTACACCTTC. This rearrangement joins TRBV7-8 to TRBJ1-2, with D maybe TRBD1 (5 bases). V shed 5 bases and J shed 5 bases, with 18 bases lying between them. The CDR3 totals 15 residues. CDR1 and CDR2 from the germline V gene are SGHVS and FQNEAQ.

The chain employs TRBV5-8 and TRBJ1-1, with D tentatively TRBD1 (6 bases). Germline lookup yields CDR1 SGHTS and CDR2 YDEGEE. The CDR3 contains 14 residues. V lost 1 base and J 4 bases, leaving 11 bases between the germline ends. The CDR3 nucleotides read TGTGCCAGCAGCTTGTTGCAGGGGATCACTGAAGCTTTCTTT. Translated: CASSLLQGITEAFF.

The genes are TRBV6-1 and TRBJ2-7; D is ambiguous. Germline assignment: CDR1 MNHNS and CDR2 SASEGT. CDR3 length equals 13 residues. V gave up 4 bases and J gave up 3 bases, with 10 bases separating them. Written as DNA, the CDR3 is TGTGCCAGCAGTGTGGGCGCCAGCTACGAGCAGTACTTC. This gives the protein CASSVGASYEQYF.

V usage is TRBV5-1 and J usage is TRBJ2-3; a weak D match, TRBD1 (5 bases). This CDR3 contains 15 residues. CDR1 is SGHRS, CDR2 YFSETQ, per germline. V shed 4 bases and J shed 3 bases, with 15 bases lying between them. The CDR3 sequence is CASSPQGSRTDTQYF. The CDR3 nucleotides read TGCGCCAGCAGCCCCCAGGGAAGTCGGACAGATACGCAGTATTTT.

This chain links TRBV28 with TRBJ2-7, with 7 nucleotides matching TRBD1. The CDR3 is made up of 12 amino acids. In germline, CDR1 is MDHEN, CDR2 SYDVKM. CDR3 bases: TGTGCGACCAGGGGGAACTCCTACGAGCAGTACTTC. This gives the protein CATRGNSYEQYF.

The table lists this clone with a few counts. The chain couples TRBV10-2 to TRBJ1-1; D perhaps matches TRBD1 (6 bases). This CDR3 contains 13 residues. Trimming cost V 4 bases and J 0 bases, with 6 bases left between them. In germline, CDR1 is WSHSY, CDR2 SAAADI. CDR3 protein: CASSGQVNTEAFF. In DNA form, the CDR3 reads TGCGCCAGCAGTGGACAGGTGAACACTGAAGCTTTCTTT.

V is TRBV5-6 and J is TRBJ2-7; no firm D call. Per germline, CDR1 SGHDT and CDR2 YYEEEE. This CDR3 contains 11 residues. V lost 3 bases and J 4 bases, leaving 5 bases between the germline ends. The CDR3 DNA reads as TGTGCCAGCAGCTCCTTATACGAGCAGTACTTC. It specifies CASSSLYEQYF. The full variable domain, in which reference TRBV5-6 and TRBJ2-7 provide the parts outside the CDR3, is DAGVTQSPTHLIKTRGQQVTLRCSPKSGHDTVSWYQQALGQGPQFIFQYYEEEERQRGNFPDRFSGHQFPNYSSELNVNALLLGDSALYLCASSSLYEQYFGPGTRLTVT.

The CDR3 DNA is TGCAGCGTTGAGTCTAGCGGGACTCGCACCGGGGAGCTGTTTTTT. It translates to CSVESSGTRTGELFF. The chain has TRBV29-1 and TRBJ2-2; TRBD2 agrees at 9 bases. Germline assignment: CDR1 SQVTM and CDR2 ANQGSEA. The CDR3 totals 15 residues. After removal of 3 bases from V and 4 bases from J, the junction contained 6 bases not matched to a gene.

This clone was detected only once. This chain connects TRBV19 to TRBJ2-1, with TRBD1 identical over 10 bases. Germline CDR1 LNHDA, CDR2 SQIVND (reference sequence). The junction had 9 bases not matched to a gene; V was cut back by 7 bases and J by 6 bases. This CDR3 is 15 amino acids long. The CDR3 region has the DNA TGTGCCAGTAACCCACGGGACAGGGGAAGCAATGAGCAGTTCTTC. Protein sequence: CASNPRDRGSNEQFF.

CDR3 amino acids: CASSYGQGAGIDTQYF. CDR3 nucleotide sequence: TGTGCCAGCAGTTATGGGCAGGGGGCTGGGATAGATACGCAGTATTTT. J is TRBJ2-3 and V is TRBV6-6; 8 bases fit TRBD1. The germline V gene has CDR1 MNHNY and CDR2 SVGAGI (reference sequence). This CDR3 contains 16 residues. V trimming: 3 bases; J trimming: 5 bases; junction bases outside the gene matches: 10.

V and J are TRBV7-9 and TRBJ2-7, with D possibly TRBD2 on 6 matching bases. The germline gives CDR1 SEHNR, CDR2 FQNEAQ (reference sequence). The germline V and J ends were trimmed by 0 bases and 5 bases, with 8 bases remaining between them. The CDR3 has 13 amino acids. The CDR3: CASSLAGGDEQYF. The DNA for the CDR3 is TGTGCCAGCAGCTTAGCGGGAGGAGACGAGCAGTACTTC.

The rearrangement links TRBV10-3 to TRBJ2-2, with 14 positions matching TRBD2. V trimming: 7 bases; J trimming: 7 bases; junction bases outside the gene matches: 11. The V gene's germline CDR1 is ENHRY and CDR2 SYGVKD. The CDR3 totals 17 residues. The CDR3 coding sequence is TGTGCCATCAAGGGGGGACTAGCGGGAGAGTTCAACGGGGAGCTGTTTTTT. It is translated as CAIKGGLAGEFNGELFF.

The genes are TRBV19 and TRBJ2-7, with TRBD2 matching 14 bases. Germline V gene data show CDR1 as LNHDA and CDR2 as SQIVND (reference sequence). Trimming at V came to 5 bases and at J to 5 bases, leaving 8 bases not matched to a gene. There are 16 residues in the CDR3. CDR3 sequence reads: CASSPRTSGRNHEQYF. The CDR3 region has the DNA TGTGCCAGTAGTCCTCGGACTAGCGGGAGGAACCACGAGCAGTACTTC.

To note about this clone: The sample contains more than one DNA sequence encoding this CDR3. This chain connects TRBV7-3 to TRBJ2-5; D unclear. V gave up 0 bases and J gave up 3 bases, with 5 bases separating them. The CDR3 runs 13 residues. Germline V lookup: CDR1 SGHTA, CDR2 FQGTGA. The CDR3 nucleotides are TGTGCCAGCAGCTTAACGCGTGAAGAGACCCAGTACTTC. Amino acids: CASSLTREETQYF.

This clone came up once. The chain couples TRBV5-4 to TRBJ2-1; D unresolved. Trimming cost V 3 bases and J 3 bases, with 4 bases left between them. The CDR3 covers 12 residues. Germline-derived CDR1 and CDR2 are SGHNT and YYREEE (reference sequence). CDR3 loop: CASSYLYNEQFF. CDR3 in DNA: TGTGCCAGCAGCTACCTCTACAATGAGCAGTTCTTC.